This is a list of T cell receptor beta chains from one sample in a study of blood T cell repertoires in COVID-19. Libraries were prepared by immunoSEQ multiplex PCR; TCRdb keeps only in-frame clonotypes and omits some of them. The table includes about 220,000 clones, around 80% detected once. Sequenced material: peripheral blood. These receptors were collected from a man aged 45-65 years with active or convalescent COVID-19. CDR3s include the opening cysteine and the closing phenylalanine or tryptophan. D genes are given only for firm matches. Only some rows state a clone size, as once, few, many or a class for expanded clones.

j_call: TRBJ1-4; d_call: -; v_call: TRBV19; clone_size: once; cdr3_nt: TGTGCCAGTAGTATGCGGAGAGATGAAAAACTGTTTTTT; cdr3_aa: CASSMRRDEKLFF
j_call: TRBJ2-5; d_call: TRBD2; v_call: TRBV28; clone_size: -; cdr3_nt: TGTGCCAGCAGTTGGAACAGCGGGGGGGATTTAGAGACCCAGTACTTC; cdr3_aa: CASSWNSGGDLETQYF
j_call: TRBJ2-5; d_call: TRBD1; v_call: TRBV2; clone_size: -; cdr3_nt: TGTGCCAGCAGTGAAATACAGGGGGAGACCCAGTACTTC; cdr3_aa: CASSEIQGETQYF
j_call: TRBJ2-6; d_call: TRBD2; v_call: TRBV4-1; clone_size: -; cdr3_nt: TGCGCCAGCAGCCAAGGGGAGGGTGCTGGGGCCAACGTCCTGACTTTC; cdr3_aa: CASSQGEGAGANVLTF
j_call: TRBJ1-1; d_call: -; v_call: TRBV5-6; clone_size: -; cdr3_nt: TGTGCCAGCAGCTTGGCAGATATTATGAACACTGAAGCTTTCTTT; cdr3_aa: CASSLADIMNTEAFF
j_call: TRBJ1-2; d_call: -; v_call: TRBV7-8; clone_size: few; cdr3_nt: TGTGCCAGCAGCCCTCCGACTGGTTATGGCTACACCTTC; cdr3_aa: CASSPPTGYGYTF
j_call: TRBJ1-2; d_call: -; v_call: TRBV28; clone_size: few; cdr3_nt: TGTGCCAGCAGTTTCCGAGTCTTAAACTATGGCTACACCTTC; cdr3_aa: CASSFRVLNYGYTF
j_call: TRBJ1-4; d_call: -; v_call: TRBV5-1; clone_size: -; cdr3_nt: TGCGCCAGCAGCTTGGGGGGAGCGGATAATGAAAAACTGTTTTTT; cdr3_aa: CASSLGGADNEKLFF
j_call: TRBJ1-4; d_call: -; v_call: TRBV4-1; clone_size: -; cdr3_nt: TGCGCCAGCAGCCAAGATATCCTTGCAACTAATGAAAAACTGTTTTTT; cdr3_aa: CASSQDILATNEKLFF
j_call: TRBJ1-5; d_call: -; v_call: TRBV6-5; clone_size: -; cdr3_nt: TGTGCCAGCAGTCTCAGGGAAGGCAATCAGCCCCAGCATTTT; cdr3_aa: CASSLREGNQPQHF
j_call: TRBJ1-2; d_call: TRBD1; v_call: TRBV18; clone_size: -; cdr3_nt: TGTGCCAGCTCACCAGGGACAGGGAGTAATGGCTACACCTTC; cdr3_aa: CASSPGTGSNGYTF
j_call: TRBJ2-3; d_call: -; v_call: TRBV7-6; clone_size: -; cdr3_nt: TGTGCCAGCAGCTCTCTTGAGTGGGATACGCAGTATTTT; cdr3_aa: CASSSLEWDTQYF
j_call: TRBJ1-2; d_call: -; v_call: TRBV4-2; clone_size: -; cdr3_nt: TGTGCCAGCAGCCAAGATCGAGGGAATCGGGGCTACACCTTC; cdr3_aa: CASSQDRGNRGYTF
j_call: TRBJ2-2; d_call: TRBD2; v_call: TRBV6-1; clone_size: once; cdr3_nt: TGTGCCAGCAGTGACAAAGGACTTTCCAGCGGGGGGGCCACCGGGGAGCTGTTTTTT; cdr3_aa: CASSDKGLSSGGATGELFF
j_call: TRBJ1-1; d_call: TRBD1; v_call: TRBV6-1; clone_size: -; cdr3_nt: TGTGCCAGCAGTGACGCTACCGGGACAGGGGGCACTGAAGCTTTCTTT; cdr3_aa: CASSDATGTGGTEAFF
j_call: TRBJ2-3; d_call: TRBD2; v_call: TRBV19; clone_size: -; cdr3_nt: TGTGCCAGTAGGTCTTTTAGCGGGGGGGCTACAGATACGCAGTATTTT; cdr3_aa: CASRSFSGGATDTQYF
j_call: TRBJ1-2; d_call: TRBD1; v_call: TRBV4-1; clone_size: -; cdr3_nt: TGCGCCAGCAGCCAACTCTCGACAGGGCACGGCTACACCTTC; cdr3_aa: CASSQLSTGHGYTF
j_call: TRBJ2-5; d_call: -; v_call: TRBV7-8; clone_size: -; cdr3_nt: TGTGCCAGCAGCTCATGGCAGGGGATTAAAGAGACCCAGTACTTC; cdr3_aa: CASSSWQGIKETQYF
j_call: TRBJ1-3; d_call: -; v_call: TRBV5-1; clone_size: -; cdr3_nt: TGCGCCAGCAGGGGCATCTCTGGAAACACCATATATTTT; cdr3_aa: CASRGISGNTIYF
j_call: TRBJ2-7; d_call: TRBD2; v_call: TRBV4-3; clone_size: once; cdr3_nt: TGCGCCAGCAGCCAAGAGACTAGCGGGTCCTCCTACGAGCAGTACTTC; cdr3_aa: CASSQETSGSSYEQYF
j_call: TRBJ1-2; d_call: TRBD1; v_call: TRBV7-9; clone_size: once; cdr3_nt: TGTGCCAGCAGCTTAACAGGGGGCGCTGACTATGGCTACACCTTC; cdr3_aa: CASSLTGGADYGYTF
j_call: TRBJ2-3; d_call: TRBD2; v_call: TRBV5-4; clone_size: once; cdr3_nt: TGTGCCAGCAGCACGGGACCCGAACCGGGAGGGGGAGATACGCAGTATTTT; cdr3_aa: CASSTGPEPGGGDTQYF
j_call: TRBJ2-1; d_call: TRBD1; v_call: TRBV5-1; clone_size: -; cdr3_nt: TGCGCCAGCAGCTTGGTAGGGGGCGACTACAATGAGCAGTTCTTC; cdr3_aa: CASSLVGGDYNEQFF
j_call: TRBJ2-5; d_call: TRBD2; v_call: TRBV5-8; clone_size: -; cdr3_nt: TGTGCCAGCAGCCTCCGGGAGCGGGGGGGCCGAGAGACCCAGTACTTC; cdr3_aa: CASSLRERGGRETQYF
j_call: TRBJ1-5; d_call: -; v_call: TRBV7-2; clone_size: -; cdr3_nt: TGTGCCAGCAGCTTAGCGGCGGACAGTTATCAGCCCCAGCATTTT; cdr3_aa: CASSLAADSYQPQHF
j_call: TRBJ2-1; d_call: -; v_call: TRBV9; clone_size: -; cdr3_nt: TGTGCCAGCAGCGCTCCCGGGACTGGGGGTTGGCAGTTCTTC; cdr3_aa: CASSAPGTGGWQFF
j_call: TRBJ2-7; d_call: -; v_call: TRBV20-1; clone_size: -; cdr3_nt: TGCAGTGCTAGTTCTACGTACGAGCAGTACTTC; cdr3_aa: CSASSTYEQYF